The clone carrying this TCR beta chain has a handful of counts. These data originate in a study of early T cells in non-severe SARS-CoV-2 infection. About the research overall: Bulk RNA isolated from unsorted whole blood underwent sequencing; chains were not paired.

TCRdb re-derived calls from the 5' RACE reads in MiXCR, one entry per CDR3 protein. This sample has about 40,000 distinct CDR3 sequences, with 4.7% found just once. The V and J ends lost 1 base and 4 bases respectively, with 11 bases between them. There are 14 residues in the CDR3. Germline values: CDR1 SGHVS, CDR2 FQNEAQ. Sequenced: whole blood. The source of this sequence is an adult who was a healthcare worker with PCR-confirmed SARS-CoV-2 infection or an uninfected control (not recorded which). V gene TRBV7-8 combines with J gene TRBJ2-7, with TRBD1 as a possible D gene (6 bases). CDR3 nucleotide sequence: TGTGCCAGCAGCTTAGTTATAGGGGGTTACGAGCAGTACTTC. It specifies CASSLVIGGYEQYF.